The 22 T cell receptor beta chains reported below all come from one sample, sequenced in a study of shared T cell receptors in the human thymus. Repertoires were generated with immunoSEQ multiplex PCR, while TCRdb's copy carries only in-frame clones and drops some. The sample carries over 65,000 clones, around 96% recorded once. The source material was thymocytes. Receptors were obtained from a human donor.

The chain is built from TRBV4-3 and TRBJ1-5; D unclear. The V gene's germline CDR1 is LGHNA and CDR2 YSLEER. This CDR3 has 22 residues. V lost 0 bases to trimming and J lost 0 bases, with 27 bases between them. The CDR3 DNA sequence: TGCGCCAGCAGCCAAGAAGCTAAGATTCGTTATGGCCCTGGGTCTAGCAATCAGCCCCAGCATTTT. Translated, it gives CASSQEAKIRYGPGSSNQPQHF.

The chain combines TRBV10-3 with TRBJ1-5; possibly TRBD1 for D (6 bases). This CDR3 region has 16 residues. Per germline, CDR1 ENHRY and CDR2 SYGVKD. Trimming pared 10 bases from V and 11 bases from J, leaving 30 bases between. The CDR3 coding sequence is TGTGCCACGTCTCCCGGGGGGCGCCCGGACGCAGGGACCCAGCATTTT. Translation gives CATSPGGRPDAGTQHF.

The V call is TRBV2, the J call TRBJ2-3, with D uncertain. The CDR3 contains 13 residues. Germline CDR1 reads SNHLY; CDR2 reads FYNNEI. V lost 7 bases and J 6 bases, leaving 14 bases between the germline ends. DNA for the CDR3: TGTGCCAGCACTACCTCCTTGGGGGATACGCAGTATTTT. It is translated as CASTTSLGDTQYF. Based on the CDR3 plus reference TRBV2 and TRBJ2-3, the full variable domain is EPEVTQTPSHQVTQMGQEVILRCVPISNHLYFYWYRQILGQKVEFLVSFYNNEISEKSEIFDDQFSVERPDGSNFTLKIRSTKLEDSAMYFCASTTSLGDTQYFGPGTRLTVL.

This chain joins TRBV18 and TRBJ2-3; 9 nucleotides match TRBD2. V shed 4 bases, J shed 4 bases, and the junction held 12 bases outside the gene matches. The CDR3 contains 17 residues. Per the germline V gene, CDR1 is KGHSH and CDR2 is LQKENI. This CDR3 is CASSRRGGPVGADTQYF. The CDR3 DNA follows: TGTGCCAGCTCACGGCGGGGGGGCCCAGTTGGGGCAGATACGCAGTATTTT.

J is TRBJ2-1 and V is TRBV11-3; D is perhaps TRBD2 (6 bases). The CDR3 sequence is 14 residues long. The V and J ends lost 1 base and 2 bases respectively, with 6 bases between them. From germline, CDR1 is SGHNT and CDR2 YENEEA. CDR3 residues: CASSLAGAYNEQFF. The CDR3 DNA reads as TGTGCCAGCAGCTTAGCGGGGGCCTACAATGAGCAGTTCTTC.

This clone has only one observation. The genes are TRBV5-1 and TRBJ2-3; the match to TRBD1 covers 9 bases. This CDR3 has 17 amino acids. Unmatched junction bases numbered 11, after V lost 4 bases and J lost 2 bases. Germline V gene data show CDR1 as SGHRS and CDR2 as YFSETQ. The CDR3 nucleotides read TGCGCCAGCAGCCTCACTGTTTGGGACAGGGCCACAGATACGCAGTATTTT. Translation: CASSLTVWDRATDTQYF. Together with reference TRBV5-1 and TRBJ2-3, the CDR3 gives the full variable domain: KAGVTQTPRYLIKTRGQQVTLSCSPISGHRSVSWYQQTPGQGLQFLFEYFSETQRNKGNFPGRFSGRQFSNSRSEMNVSTLELGDSALYLCASSLTVWDRATDTQYFGPGTRLTVL.

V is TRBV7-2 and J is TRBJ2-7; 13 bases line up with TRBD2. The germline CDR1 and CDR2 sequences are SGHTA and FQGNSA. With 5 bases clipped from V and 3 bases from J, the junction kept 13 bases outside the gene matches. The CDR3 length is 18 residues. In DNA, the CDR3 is TGTGCCAGCAGCCCACCAACACTAGCGGGGGGGCCTTACTACGAGCAGTACTTC. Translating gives CASSPPTLAGGPYYEQYF.

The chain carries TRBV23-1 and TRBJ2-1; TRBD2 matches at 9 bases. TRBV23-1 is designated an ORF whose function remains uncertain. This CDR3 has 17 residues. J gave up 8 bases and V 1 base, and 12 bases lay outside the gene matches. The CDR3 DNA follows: TGCGCCAGCAGTCAATGGGGACTAGCAAGTAGGGGCGATGAGCAGTTCTTC. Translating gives CASSQWGLASRGDEQFF.

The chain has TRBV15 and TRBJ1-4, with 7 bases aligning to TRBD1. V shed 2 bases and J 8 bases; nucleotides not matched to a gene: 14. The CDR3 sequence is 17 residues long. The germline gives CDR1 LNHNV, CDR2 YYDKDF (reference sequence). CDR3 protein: CATSRPGYRDSNEKLFF. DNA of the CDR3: TGTGCCACCAGCAGACCGGGGTACCGGGACAGCAACGAAAAACTGTTTTTT.

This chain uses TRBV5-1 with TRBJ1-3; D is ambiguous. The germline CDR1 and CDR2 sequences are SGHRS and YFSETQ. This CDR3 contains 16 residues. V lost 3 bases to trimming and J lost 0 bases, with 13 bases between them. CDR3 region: CASSSCGPLSGNTIYF. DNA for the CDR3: TGCGCCAGCAGCTCGTGCGGACCACTCTCTGGAAACACCATATATTTT.

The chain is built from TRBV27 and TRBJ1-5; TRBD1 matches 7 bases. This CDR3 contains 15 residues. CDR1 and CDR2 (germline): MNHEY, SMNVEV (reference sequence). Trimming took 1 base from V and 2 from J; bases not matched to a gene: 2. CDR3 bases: TGTGCCAGCAGTTTATATACAGGGGGCAATCAGCCCCAGCATTTT. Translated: CASSLYTGGNQPQHF.

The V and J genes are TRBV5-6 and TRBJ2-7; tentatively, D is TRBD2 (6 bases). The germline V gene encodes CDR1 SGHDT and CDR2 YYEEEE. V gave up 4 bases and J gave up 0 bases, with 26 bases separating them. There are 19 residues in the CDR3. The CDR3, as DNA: TGTGCCAGCAGCACCTTAGCGGTTGATACGTCCGTCAGCTCCTACGAGCAGTACTTC. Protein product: CASSTLAVDTSVSSYEQYF.

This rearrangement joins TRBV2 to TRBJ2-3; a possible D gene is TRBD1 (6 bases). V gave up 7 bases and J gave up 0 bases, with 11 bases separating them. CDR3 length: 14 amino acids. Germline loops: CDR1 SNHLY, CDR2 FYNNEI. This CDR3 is CASNGTPSTDTQYF. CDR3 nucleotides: TGTGCCAGCAATGGGACACCGAGCACAGATACGCAGTATTTT.

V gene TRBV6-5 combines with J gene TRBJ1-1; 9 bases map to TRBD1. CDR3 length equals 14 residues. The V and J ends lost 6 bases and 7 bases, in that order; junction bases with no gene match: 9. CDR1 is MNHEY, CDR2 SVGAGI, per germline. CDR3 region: CASRTDRGGNEAFF. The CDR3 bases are TGTGCCAGCAGAACTGACAGGGGGGGAAATGAAGCTTTCTTT.

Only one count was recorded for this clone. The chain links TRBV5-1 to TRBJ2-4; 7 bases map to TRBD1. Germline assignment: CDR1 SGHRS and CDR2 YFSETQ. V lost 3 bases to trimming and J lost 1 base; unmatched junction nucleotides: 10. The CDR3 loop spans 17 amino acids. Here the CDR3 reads CASSSAGTELAKNIQYF. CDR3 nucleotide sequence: TGCGCCAGCAGCTCCGCCGGGACAGAACTTGCCAAAAACATTCAGTACTTC.

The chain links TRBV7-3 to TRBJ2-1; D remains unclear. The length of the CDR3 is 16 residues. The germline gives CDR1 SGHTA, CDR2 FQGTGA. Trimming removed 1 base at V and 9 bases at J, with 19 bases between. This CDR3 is CASSLRVPSSLPEQFF. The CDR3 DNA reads TGTGCCAGCAGCTTAAGGGTTCCGAGTTCGCTTCCTGAGCAGTTCTTC.

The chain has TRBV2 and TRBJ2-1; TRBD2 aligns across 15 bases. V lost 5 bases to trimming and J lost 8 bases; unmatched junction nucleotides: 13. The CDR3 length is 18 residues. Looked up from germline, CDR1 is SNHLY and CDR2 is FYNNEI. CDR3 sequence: CASSPGTSGGLSWDEQFF. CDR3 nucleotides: TGTGCCAGCAGTCCCGGGACTAGCGGGGGGCTGAGCTGGGATGAGCAGTTCTTC.

CDR3 in DNA: TGTGCCAGCTCAAATCCCAGGACCCGGGGGGGCTACGAGCAGTACTTC. The encoded protein is CASSNPRTRGGYEQYF. This chain joins TRBV18 and TRBJ2-7, with 8 positions matching TRBD2. The germline V gene has CDR1 KGHSH and CDR2 LQKENI. This CDR3 is 16 amino acids long. Trimming took 5 bases from V and 3 from J; bases not matched to a gene: 12.

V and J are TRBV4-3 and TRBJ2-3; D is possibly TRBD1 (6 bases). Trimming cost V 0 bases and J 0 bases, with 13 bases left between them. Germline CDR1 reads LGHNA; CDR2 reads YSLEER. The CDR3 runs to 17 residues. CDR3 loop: CASSQEIRDNSTDTQYF. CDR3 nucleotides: TGCGCCAGCAGCCAAGAAATCCGGGACAACAGCACAGATACGCAGTATTTT.

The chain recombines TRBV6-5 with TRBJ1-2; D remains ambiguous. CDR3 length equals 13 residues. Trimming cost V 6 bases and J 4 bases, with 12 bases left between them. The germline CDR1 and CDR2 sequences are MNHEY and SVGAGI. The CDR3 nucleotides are TGTGCCAGCAGCACGAGGTTCAGCTATGGCTACACCTTC. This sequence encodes CASSTRFSYGYTF.

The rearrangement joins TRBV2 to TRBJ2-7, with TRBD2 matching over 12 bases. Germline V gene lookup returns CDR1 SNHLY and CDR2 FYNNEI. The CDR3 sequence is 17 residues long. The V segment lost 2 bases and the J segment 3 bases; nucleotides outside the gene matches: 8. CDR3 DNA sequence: TGTGCCAGCAGTGAACCCAGCCCTAGCGGGGGGGTCTACGAGCAGTACTTC. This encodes CASSEPSPSGGVYEQYF.

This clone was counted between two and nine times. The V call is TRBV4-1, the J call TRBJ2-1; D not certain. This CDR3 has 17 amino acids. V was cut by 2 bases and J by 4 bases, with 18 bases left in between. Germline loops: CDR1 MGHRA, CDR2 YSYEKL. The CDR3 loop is CASSQRPLPPGYNEQFF. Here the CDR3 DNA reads TGCGCCAGCAGCCAAAGACCGTTGCCTCCCGGATACAATGAGCAGTTCTTC.